Listed here are 10 T cell receptor beta chains from one sample, sequenced in a study of regulatory T cells in long-lasting Graves disease (TCRdb year 2021). The sample's time point label, in plain terms: newly diagnosed GD, antithyroid drugs for less than 3 months. For both TCR sequencing and RNA sequencing, RNA was extracted from PBMCs using TRIzol. Library creation used multiplex PCR. These reads were obtained on an Illumina HiSeq 4000. iRepertoire HTBI primers and Arm-PCR amplification of CDR3 regions were used to construct TCR beta libraries. The public reads were quality trimmed at Q25 with fastp and then assembled into clones with MiXCR by TCRdb, keeping productive beta chains. When rows share a CDR3 protein, they turn into one entry using the most common DNA and genes. For this sample there are just over 600,000 distinct CDR3 sequences; around 17% appear just once. The biggest ten clones account for around 19% of the sample.

The sample also formed part of further work on T cells in Graves' hyperthyroidism and ophthalmopathy.

The sequencing used peripheral blood mononuclear cells (PBMCs), collected at new diagnosis, from a patient treated with antithyroid drugs. These receptors were collected from a woman aged 30 to 39 with Graves disease. Donor details come from another sample of the same person, matched by shared clones.

Ten or more counts support this clonotype. The rearrangement uses TRBV11-2 and TRBJ2-1; the D gene could be TRBD1 or TRBD2 (5 bases each). V lost 6 bases, J lost 4 bases, and 19 bases lay in between. Germline lookup yields CDR1 SGHAT and CDR2 FQNNGV. The CDR3 length is 16 residues. The CDR3 bases are TGTGCCAGCAGGCCCCAGAAGGGACCCGTTTACAATGAGCAGTTCTTC. Residues: CASRPQKGPVYNEQFF.

This chain connects TRBV5-6 to TRBJ2-7; D tentatively fits TRBD1 or TRBD2 (5 bases each). This CDR3 is 11 amino acids long. Germline loops: CDR1 SGHDT, CDR2 YYEEEE. The V and J ends lost 5 bases and 10 bases respectively, with 13 bases between them. CDR3 residues: CASSYGTGQYF. The CDR3 DNA reads TGTGCCAGCAGTTATGGGACCGGACAGTACTTC.

This clonotype was recorded at least ten times. This chain links TRBV11-2 with TRBJ1-2; D is unresolved. With 1 base removed from V and 5 bases from J, the gap between germline ends came to 11 bases. Germline V gene sequence: CDR1 SGHAT, CDR2 FQNNGV. The length of the CDR3 is 14 residues. CDR3 in DNA: TGTGCCAGCAGCTTAGGCCCAGGAGGTTATGGCTACACCTTC. Amino acids: CASSLGPGGYGYTF. The complete variable domain, with remaining parts taken from reference TRBV11-2 and TRBJ1-2, reads EAGVAQSPRYKIIEKRQSVAFWCNPISGHATLYWYQQILGQGPKLLIQFQNNGVVDDSQLPKDRFSAERLKGVDSTLKIQPAKLEDSAVYLCASSLGPGGYGYTFGSGTRLTVV.

This clonotype was seen at least ten times. This chain uses TRBV28 with TRBJ2-7; TRBD2 matches at 13 bases. Germline CDR1 reads MDHEN; CDR2 reads SYDVKM. Germline trimming cut 6 bases from V and 2 bases from J; bases unmatched to any gene: 4. The CDR3 has 15 residues. CDR3 protein: CASSHGTSGTYEQYF. The DNA of the CDR3 is TGTGCCAGCAGCCACGGGACTAGCGGGACCTACGAGCAGTACTTC.

This clonotype was counted ten times or more. This chain joins TRBV28 and TRBJ2-5, with TRBD2 as a possible D gene (5 bases). The germline CDR1 and CDR2 sequences are MDHEN and SYDVKM. V lost 3 bases and J lost 6, with 11 bases in between. The CDR3 sequence is 13 residues long. CDR3 loop: CASSFVGGQTQYF. CDR3 bases: TGTGCCAGCAGTTTTGTAGGAGGCCAGACCCAGTACTTC. Together with reference TRBV28 and TRBJ2-5, the CDR3 gives the full variable domain: DVKVTQSSRYLVKRTGEKVFLECVQDMDHENMFWYRQDPGLGLRLIYFSYDVKMKEKGDIPEGYSVSREKKERFSLILESASTNQTSMYLCASSFVGGQTQYFGPGTRLLVL.

About this clonotype: Compared with germline, one end of the junction differs, possibly owing to a read error. The chain is built from TRBV3-1 and TRBJ2-7; TRBD1 agrees at 10 bases. The CDR3 spans 14 residues. CDR1 LGHDT and CDR2 YNNKEL come from the germline V gene (reference sequence). Here the CDR3 DNA reads TGTGCCAGCCGGAGCGGGACAGGGGACTACGAGAAGTACTTC. This encodes CASRSGTGDYEKYF.

In this sample, this clonotype turned up many times. The chain links TRBV2 to TRBJ1-1, with D perhaps TRBD1 (5 bases). The V end lost 10 bases, the J end lost 2 bases, and 8 bases lay between the germline ends. From germline, CDR1 is SNHLY and CDR2 FYNNEI. The CDR3 is 11 residues long. CDR3 sequence: CATRENTEAFF. The CDR3 DNA follows: TGTGCCACCAGGGAAAACACTGAAGCTTTCTTT. The full variable domain, its missing parts supplied by reference TRBV2 and TRBJ1-1, is EPEVTQTPSHQVTQMGQEVILRCVPISNHLYFYWYRQILGQKVEFLVSFYNNEISEKSEIFDDQFSVERPDGSNFTLKIRSTKLEDSAMYFCATRENTEAFFGQGTRLTVV.

This clonotype has only a few counts. The chain couples TRBV7-9 to TRBJ2-7; D may match TRBD1 or TRBD2 (5 bases each). V shed 5 bases and J shed 0 bases, with 14 bases lying between them. Germline V gene sequence: CDR1 SEHNR, CDR2 FQNEAQ (reference sequence). The CDR3 is made up of 15 amino acids. The CDR3 loop is CASSPRGESSYEQYF. The CDR3 DNA reads TGTGCCAGCAGCCCGAGGGGTGAGAGCTCCTACGAGCAGTACTTC. The complete variable domain, with remaining parts taken from reference TRBV7-9 and TRBJ2-7, reads DTGVSQNPRHKITKRGQNVTFRCDPISEHNRLYWYRQTLGQGPEFLTYFQNEAQLEKSRLLSDRFSAERPKGSFSTLEIQRTEQGDSAMYLCASSPRGESSYEQYFGPGTRLTVT.

This clonotype has at least ten counts. The chain employs TRBV6-5 and TRBJ1-2, with 7 bases that match TRBD1. Per germline, CDR1 MNHEY and CDR2 SVGAGI. V gave up 3 bases and J gave up 2 bases; unmatched junction bases: 9. CDR3 size: 16 residues. CDR3 loop: CASSYRQGLRNYGYTF. Written as DNA, the CDR3 is TGTGCCAGCAGTTATCGACAGGGCCTCAGAAACTATGGCTACACCTTC.

This clonotype was counted many times. The gene calls are TRBV12-3 or TRBV12-4 and TRBJ2-1; the match to TRBD2 covers 13 bases. The J segment lost 10 bases and the V segment lost 4 bases, leaving 10 bases of the junction unmatched. This CDR3 is 16 amino acids long. The CDR3 DNA is TGTGCCAGCAGTTACGGACTAGCGGGAGAAGGTCAAGAGCAGTTCTTC. Encoded protein: CASSYGLAGEGQEQFF.